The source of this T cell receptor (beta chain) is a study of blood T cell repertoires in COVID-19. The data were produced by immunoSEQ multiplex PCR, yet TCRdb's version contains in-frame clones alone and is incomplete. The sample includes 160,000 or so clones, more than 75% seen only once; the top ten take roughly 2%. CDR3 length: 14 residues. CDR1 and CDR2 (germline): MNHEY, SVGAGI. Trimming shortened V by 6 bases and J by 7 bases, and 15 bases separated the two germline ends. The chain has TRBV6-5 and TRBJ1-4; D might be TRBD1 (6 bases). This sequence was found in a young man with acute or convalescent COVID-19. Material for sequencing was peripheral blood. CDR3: CASREGGALEKLFF. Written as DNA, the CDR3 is TGTGCCAGCAGGGAGGGGGGGGCCCTTGAAAAACTGTTTTTT.